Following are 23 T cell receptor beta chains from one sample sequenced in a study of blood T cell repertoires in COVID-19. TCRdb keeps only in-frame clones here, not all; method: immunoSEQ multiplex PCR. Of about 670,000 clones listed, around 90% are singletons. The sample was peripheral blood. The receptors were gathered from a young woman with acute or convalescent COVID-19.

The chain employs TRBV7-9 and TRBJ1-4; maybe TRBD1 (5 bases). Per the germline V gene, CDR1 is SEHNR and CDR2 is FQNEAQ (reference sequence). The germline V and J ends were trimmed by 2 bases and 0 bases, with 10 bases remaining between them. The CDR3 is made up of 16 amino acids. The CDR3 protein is CASSLWRDATNEKLFF. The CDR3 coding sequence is TGTGCCAGCAGCTTATGGAGGGACGCAACTAATGAAAAACTGTTTTTT.

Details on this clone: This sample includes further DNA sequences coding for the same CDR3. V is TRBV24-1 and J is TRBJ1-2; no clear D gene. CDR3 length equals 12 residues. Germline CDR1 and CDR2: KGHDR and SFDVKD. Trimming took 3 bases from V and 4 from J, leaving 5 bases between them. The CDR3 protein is CATSDRSYGYTF. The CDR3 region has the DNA TGTGCCACCAGTGATCGGTCCTATGGCTACACCTTC.

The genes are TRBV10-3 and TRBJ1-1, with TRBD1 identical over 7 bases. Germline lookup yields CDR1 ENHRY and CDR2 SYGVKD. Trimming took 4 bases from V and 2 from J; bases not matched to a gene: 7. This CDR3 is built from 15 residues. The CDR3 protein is CAISAEDRPNTEAFF. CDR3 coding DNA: TGTGCCATCAGTGCCGAGGACAGGCCTAACACTGAAGCTTTCTTT.

The CDR3 is CASSEYYGSPELDSPLHF. The CDR3, as DNA: TGTGCCAGCAGTGAATATTACGGGTCCCCGGAACTAGATTCACCCCTCCACTTT. The chain carries TRBV25-1 and TRBJ1-6; D not certain. Trimming took 0 bases from V and 8 from J, leaving 20 bases between them. This CDR3 region has 18 residues. Germline V gene lookup returns CDR1 MGHDK and CDR2 SYGVNS.

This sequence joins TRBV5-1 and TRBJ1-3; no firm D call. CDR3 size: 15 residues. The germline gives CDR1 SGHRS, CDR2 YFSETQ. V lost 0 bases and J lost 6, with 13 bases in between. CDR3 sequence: CASSLGPGYENTIYF. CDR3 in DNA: TGCGCCAGCAGCTTGGGGCCAGGTTACGAAAACACCATATATTTT. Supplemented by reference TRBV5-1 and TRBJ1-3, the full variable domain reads KAGVTQTPRYLIKTRGQQVTLSCSPISGHRSVSWYQQTPGQGLQFLFEYFSETQRNKGNFPGRFSGRQFSNSRSEMNVSTLELGDSALYLCASSLGPGYENTIYFGEGSWLTVV.

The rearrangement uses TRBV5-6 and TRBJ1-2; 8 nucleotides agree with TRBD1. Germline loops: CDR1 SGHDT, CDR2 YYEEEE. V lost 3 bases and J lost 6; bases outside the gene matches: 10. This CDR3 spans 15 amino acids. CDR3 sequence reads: CASSYPTQQGDGYTF. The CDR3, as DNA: TGTGCCAGCAGCTATCCCACACAACAGGGGGATGGCTACACCTTC.

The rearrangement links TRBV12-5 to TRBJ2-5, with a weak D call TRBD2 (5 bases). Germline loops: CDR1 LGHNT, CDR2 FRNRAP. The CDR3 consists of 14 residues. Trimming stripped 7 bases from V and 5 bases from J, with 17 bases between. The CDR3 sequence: CASAVSGSKETQYF. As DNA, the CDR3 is TGTGCTAGTGCGGTCAGCGGCTCCAAGGAGACCCAGTACTTC.

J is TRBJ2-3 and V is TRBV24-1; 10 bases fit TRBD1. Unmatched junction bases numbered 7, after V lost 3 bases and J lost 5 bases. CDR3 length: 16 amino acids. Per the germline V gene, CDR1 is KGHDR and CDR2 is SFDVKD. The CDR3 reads CATSDPTGGGGDTQYF. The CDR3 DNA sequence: TGTGCCACCAGTGATCCGACAGGGGGCGGAGGAGATACGCAGTATTTT.

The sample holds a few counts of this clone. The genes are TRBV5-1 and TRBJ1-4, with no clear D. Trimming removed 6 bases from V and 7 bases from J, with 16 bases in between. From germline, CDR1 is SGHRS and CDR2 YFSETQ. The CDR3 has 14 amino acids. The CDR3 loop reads CASTADGRGEKLFF. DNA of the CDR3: TGCGCCAGCACCGCTGATGGACGGGGTGAAAAACTGTTTTTT.

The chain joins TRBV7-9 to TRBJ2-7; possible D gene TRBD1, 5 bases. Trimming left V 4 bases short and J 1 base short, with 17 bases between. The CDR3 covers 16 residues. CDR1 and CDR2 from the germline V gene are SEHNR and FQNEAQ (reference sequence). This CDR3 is CASSSSSRQGSYEQYF. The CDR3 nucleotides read TGTGCCAGCAGCTCGAGCTCCCGTCAGGGTTCCTACGAGCAGTACTTC.

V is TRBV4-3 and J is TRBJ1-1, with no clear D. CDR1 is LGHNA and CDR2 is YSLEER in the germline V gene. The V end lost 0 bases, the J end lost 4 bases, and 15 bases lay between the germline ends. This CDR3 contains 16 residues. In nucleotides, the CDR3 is TGCGCCAGCAGCCAAGAGAAGTCAACTTGGAGCACTGAAGCTTTCTTT. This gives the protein CASSQEKSTWSTEAFF.

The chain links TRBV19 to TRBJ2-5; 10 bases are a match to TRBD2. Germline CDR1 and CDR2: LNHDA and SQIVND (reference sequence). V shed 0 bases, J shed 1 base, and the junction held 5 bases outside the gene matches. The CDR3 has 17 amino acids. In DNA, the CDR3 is TGTGCCAGTAGTATAGATCGGGCTAGCGGGGGCCAAGAGACCCAGTACTTC. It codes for CASSIDRASGGQETQYF.

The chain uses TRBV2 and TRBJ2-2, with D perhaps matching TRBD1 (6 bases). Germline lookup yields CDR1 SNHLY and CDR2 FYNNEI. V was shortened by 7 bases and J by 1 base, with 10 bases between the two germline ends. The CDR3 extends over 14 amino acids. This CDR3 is CASTLDRNTGELFF. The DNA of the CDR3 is TGTGCCAGCACGTTGGACAGGAACACCGGGGAGCTGTTTTTT. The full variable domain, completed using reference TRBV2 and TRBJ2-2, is EPEVTQTPSHQVTQMGQEVILRCVPISNHLYFYWYRQILGQKVEFLVSFYNNEISEKSEIFDDQFSVERPDGSNFTLKIRSTKLEDSAMYFCASTLDRNTGELFFGEGSRLTVL.

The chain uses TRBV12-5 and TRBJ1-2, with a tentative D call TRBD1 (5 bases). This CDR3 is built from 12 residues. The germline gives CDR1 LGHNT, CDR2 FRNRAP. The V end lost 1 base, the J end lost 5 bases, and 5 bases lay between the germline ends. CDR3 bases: TGTGCTAGTGGTTTGGACAGGTATGGCTACACCTTC. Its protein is CASGLDRYGYTF.

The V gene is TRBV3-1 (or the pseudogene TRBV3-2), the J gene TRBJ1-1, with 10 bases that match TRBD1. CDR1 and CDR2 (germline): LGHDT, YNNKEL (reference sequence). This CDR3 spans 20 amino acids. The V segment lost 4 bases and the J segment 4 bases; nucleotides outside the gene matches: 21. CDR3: CASSPVFLNWDRGKGTEAFF. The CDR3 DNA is TGTGCCAGCAGCCCCGTTTTTTTGAACTGGGACAGGGGAAAGGGCACTGAAGCTTTCTTT.

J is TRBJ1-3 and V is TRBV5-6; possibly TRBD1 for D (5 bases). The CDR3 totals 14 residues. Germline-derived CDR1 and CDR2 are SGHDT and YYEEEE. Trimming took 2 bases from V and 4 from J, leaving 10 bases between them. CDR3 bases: TGTGCCAGCAGCTTAAGCAGGGTAGGAAACACCATATATTTT. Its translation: CASSLSRVGNTIYF. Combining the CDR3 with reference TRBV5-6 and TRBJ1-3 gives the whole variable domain DAGVTQSPTHLIKTRGQQVTLRCSPKSGHDTVSWYQQALGQGPQFIFQYYEEEERQRGNFPDRFSGHQFPNYSSELNVNALLLGDSALYLCASSLSRVGNTIYFGEGSWLTVV.

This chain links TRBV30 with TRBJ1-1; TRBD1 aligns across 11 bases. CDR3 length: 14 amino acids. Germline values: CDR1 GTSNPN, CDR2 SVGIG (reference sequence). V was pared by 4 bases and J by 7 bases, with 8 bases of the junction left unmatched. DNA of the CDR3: TGTGCCTGGACCTCGGGGACAGGGGGAGGTGAAGCTTTCTTT. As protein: CAWTSGTGGGEAFF. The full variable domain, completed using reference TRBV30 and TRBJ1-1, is SQTIHQWPATLVQPVGSPLSLECTVEGTSNPNLYWYRQAAGRGLQLLFYSVGIGQISSEVPQNLSASRPQDRQFILSSKKLLLSDSGFYLCAWTSGTGGGEAFFGQGTRLTVV.

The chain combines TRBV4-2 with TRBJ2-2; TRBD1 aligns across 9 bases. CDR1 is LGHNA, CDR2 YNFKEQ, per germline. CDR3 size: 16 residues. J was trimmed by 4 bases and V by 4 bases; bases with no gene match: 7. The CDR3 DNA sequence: TGTGCCAGCAGCCGGGACGGGACAGGGTCCACCGGGGAGCTGTTTTTT. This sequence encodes CASSRDGTGSTGELFF.

CDR3 DNA sequence: TGTGCCAGCACGGAGGGCCGGAGAACCGGGGAGCTGTTTTTT. It yields the protein CASTEGRRTGELFF. This chain uses TRBV6-6 with TRBJ2-2; weak D call: TRBD2 (6 bases). CDR1 MNHNY and CDR2 SVGAGI come from the germline V gene (reference sequence). Trimming stripped 7 bases from V and 5 bases from J, with 14 bases between. The CDR3 consists of 14 residues.

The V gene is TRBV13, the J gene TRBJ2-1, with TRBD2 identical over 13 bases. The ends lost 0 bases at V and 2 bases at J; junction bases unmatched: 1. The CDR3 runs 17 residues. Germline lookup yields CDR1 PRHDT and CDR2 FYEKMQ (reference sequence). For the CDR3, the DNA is TGTGCCAGCAGCTTAGGGACTAGCGGGGGGCCCTACAATGAGCAGTTCTTC. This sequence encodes CASSLGTSGGPYNEQFF. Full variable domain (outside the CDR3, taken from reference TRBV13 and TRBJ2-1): AAGVIQSPRHLIKEKRETATLKCYPIPRHDTVYWYQQGPGQDPQFLISFYEKMQSDKGSIPDRFSAQQFSDYHSELNMSSLELGDSALYFCASSLGTSGGPYNEQFFGPGTRLTVL.

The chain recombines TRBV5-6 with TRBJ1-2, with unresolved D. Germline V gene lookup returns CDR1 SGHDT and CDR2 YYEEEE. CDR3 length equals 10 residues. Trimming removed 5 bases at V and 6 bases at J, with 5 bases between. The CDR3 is CASRGHGYTF. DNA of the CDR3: TGTGCCAGCAGGGGCCATGGCTACACCTTC.

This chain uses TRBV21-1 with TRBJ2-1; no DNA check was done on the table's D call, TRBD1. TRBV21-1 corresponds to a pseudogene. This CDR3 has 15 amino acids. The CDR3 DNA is TGTGCCAGCAGCACCCGGACAGAAACCTACAATGAGCAGTTCTTC. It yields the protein CASSTRTETYNEQFF.

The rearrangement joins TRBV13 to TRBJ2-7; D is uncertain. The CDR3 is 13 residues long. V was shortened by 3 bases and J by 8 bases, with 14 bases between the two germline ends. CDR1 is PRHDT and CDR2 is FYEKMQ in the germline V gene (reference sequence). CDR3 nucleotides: TGTGCCAGCAGCTTGGGTCACACAGACCAGCAGTACTTC. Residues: CASSLGHTDQQYF.